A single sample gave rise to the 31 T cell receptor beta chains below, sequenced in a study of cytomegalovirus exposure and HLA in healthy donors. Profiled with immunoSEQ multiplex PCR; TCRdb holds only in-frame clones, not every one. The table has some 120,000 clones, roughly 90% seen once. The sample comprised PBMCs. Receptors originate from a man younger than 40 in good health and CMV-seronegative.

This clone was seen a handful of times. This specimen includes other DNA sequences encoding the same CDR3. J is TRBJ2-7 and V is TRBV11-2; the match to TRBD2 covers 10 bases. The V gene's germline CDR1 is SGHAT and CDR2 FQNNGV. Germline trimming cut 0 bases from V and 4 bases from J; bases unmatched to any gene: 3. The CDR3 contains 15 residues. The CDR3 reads CASSLEASGSYEQYF. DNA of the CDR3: TGTGCCAGCAGCTTAGAGGCTAGCGGGAGTTACGAGCAGTACTTC.

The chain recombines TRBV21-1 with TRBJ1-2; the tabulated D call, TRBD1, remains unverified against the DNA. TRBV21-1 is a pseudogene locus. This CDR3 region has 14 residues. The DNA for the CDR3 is TGTGCCAGCAGTAAAAAACAGGGCGGACAAGGCTACACCTTC. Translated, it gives CASSKKQGGQGYTF.

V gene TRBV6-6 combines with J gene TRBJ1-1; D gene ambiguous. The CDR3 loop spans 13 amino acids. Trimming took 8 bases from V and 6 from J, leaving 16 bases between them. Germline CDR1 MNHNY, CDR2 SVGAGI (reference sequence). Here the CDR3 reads CASFHLAGAEAFF. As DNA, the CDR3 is TGTGCCAGCTTCCACCTGGCCGGAGCTGAAGCTTTCTTT.

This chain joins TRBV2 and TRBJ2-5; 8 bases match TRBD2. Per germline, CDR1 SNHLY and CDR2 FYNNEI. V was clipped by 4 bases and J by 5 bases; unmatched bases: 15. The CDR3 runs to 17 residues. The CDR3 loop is CASSAFTSGPGRETQYF. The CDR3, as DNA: TGTGCCAGCAGTGCCTTCACTAGCGGTCCTGGGAGGGAGACCCAGTACTTC.

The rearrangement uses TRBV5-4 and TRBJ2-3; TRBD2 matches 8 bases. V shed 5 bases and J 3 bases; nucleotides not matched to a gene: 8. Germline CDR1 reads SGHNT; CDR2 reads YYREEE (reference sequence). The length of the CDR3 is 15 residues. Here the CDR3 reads CASSTGGKGTDTQYF. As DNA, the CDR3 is TGTGCCAGCAGTACGGGGGGGAAGGGAACAGATACGCAGTATTTT.

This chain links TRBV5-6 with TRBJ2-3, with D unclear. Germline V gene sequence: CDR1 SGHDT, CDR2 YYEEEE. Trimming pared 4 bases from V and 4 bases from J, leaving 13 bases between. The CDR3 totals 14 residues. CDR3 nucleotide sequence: TGTGCCAGCAGCCCGGTTCCTTCTGCAGATACGCAGTATTTT. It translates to CASSPVPSADTQYF.

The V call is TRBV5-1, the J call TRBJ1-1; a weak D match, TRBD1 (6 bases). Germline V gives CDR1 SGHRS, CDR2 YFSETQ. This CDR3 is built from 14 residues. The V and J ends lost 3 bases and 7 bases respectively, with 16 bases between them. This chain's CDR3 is CASSSADRHDEAFF. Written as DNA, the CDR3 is TGCGCCAGCAGCTCGGCCGACAGGCATGATGAAGCTTTCTTT.

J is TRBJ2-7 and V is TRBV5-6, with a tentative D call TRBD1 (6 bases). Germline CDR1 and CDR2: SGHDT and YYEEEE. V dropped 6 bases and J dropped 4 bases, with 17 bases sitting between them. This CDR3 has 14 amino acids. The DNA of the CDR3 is TGTGCCAGCAACGTCGAGGGGGTTTATTACGAGCAGTACTTC. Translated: CASNVEGVYYEQYF.

The chain's CDR3 is CSVGRGTNQPQHF. As DNA, the CDR3 is TGCAGCGTTGGTCGGGGGACCAATCAGCCCCAGCATTTT. The chain carries TRBV29-1 and TRBJ1-5; a weak D match, TRBD1 (5 bases). Germline CDR1 SQVTM, CDR2 ANQGSEA. Trimming shortened V by 4 bases and J by 3 bases, and 10 bases separated the two germline ends. CDR3 length equals 13 residues.

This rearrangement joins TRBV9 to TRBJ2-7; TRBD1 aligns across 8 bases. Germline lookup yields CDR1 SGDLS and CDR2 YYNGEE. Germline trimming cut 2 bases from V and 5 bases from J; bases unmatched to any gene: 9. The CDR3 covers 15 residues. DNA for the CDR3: TGTGCCAGCAGCGTGGAGCCGGGACAGGCGGACGAGCAGTACTTC. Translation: CASSVEPGQADEQYF.

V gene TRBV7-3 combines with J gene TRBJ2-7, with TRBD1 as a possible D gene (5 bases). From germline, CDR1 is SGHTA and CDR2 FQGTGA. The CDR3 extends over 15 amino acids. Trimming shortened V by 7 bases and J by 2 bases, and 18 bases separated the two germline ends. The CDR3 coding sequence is TGTGCCAGCACCAGAAGGTACAGGACCACCTACGAGCAGTACTTC. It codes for CASTRRYRTTYEQYF.

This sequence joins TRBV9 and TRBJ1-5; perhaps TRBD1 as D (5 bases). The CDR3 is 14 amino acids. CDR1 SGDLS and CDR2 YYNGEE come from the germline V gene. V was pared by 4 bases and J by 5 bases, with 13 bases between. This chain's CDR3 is CASSPRGGYQPQHF. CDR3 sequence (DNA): TGTGCCAGCAGCCCCCGTGGGGGGTATCAGCCCCAGCATTTT.

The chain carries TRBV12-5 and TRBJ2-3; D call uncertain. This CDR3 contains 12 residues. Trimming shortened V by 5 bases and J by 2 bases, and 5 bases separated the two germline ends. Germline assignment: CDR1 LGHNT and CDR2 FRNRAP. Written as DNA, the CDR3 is TGTGCTAGTGGTATAGACACAGATACGCAGTATTTT. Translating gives CASGIDTDTQYF.

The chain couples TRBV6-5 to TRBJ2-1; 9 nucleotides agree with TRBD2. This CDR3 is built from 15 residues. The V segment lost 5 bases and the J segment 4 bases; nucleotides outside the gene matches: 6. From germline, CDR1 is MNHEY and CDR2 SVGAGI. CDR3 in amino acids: CASSGGSGSYNEQFF. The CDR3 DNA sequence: TGTGCCAGCAGTGGTGGTAGCGGGAGTTACAATGAGCAGTTCTTC.

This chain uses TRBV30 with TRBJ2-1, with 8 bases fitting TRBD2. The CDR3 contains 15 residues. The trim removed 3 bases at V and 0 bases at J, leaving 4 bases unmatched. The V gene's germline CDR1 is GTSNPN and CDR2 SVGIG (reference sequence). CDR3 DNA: TGTGCCTGGAGGACTAGCGTCAGCTCCTACAATGAGCAGTTCTTC. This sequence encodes CAWRTSVSSYNEQFF.

CDR3 loop: CASRGAVAYEQYF. The CDR3 DNA reads TGTGCCAGCAGGGGGGCGGTTGCCTACGAGCAGTACTTC. The chain links TRBV6-5 to TRBJ2-7; D perhaps matches TRBD1 (6 bases). The CDR3 extends over 13 amino acids. Germline CDR1 is MNHEY and CDR2 is SVGAGI. V lost 6 bases and J 2 bases, leaving 11 bases between the germline ends.

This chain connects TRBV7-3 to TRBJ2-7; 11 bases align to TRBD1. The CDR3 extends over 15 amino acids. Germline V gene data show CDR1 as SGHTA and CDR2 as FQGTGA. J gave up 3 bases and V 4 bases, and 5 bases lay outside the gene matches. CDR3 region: CASSSGGQGVYEQYF. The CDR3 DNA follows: TGTGCCAGCAGCTCAGGGGGACAGGGGGTCTACGAGCAGTACTTC.

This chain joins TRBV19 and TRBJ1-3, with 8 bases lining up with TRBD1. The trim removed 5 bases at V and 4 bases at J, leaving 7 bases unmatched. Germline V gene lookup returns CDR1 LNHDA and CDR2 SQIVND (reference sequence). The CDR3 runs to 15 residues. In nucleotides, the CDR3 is TGTGCCAGTAGTTCACGGACAGGGCAGGGAAACACCATATATTTT. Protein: CASSSRTGQGNTIYF. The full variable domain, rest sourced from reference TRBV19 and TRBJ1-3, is DGGITQSPKYLFRKEGQNVTLSCEQNLNHDAMYWYRQDPGQGLRLIYYSQIVNDFQKGDIAEGYSVSREKKESFPLTVTSAQKNPTAFYLCASSSRTGQGNTIYFGEGSWLTVV.

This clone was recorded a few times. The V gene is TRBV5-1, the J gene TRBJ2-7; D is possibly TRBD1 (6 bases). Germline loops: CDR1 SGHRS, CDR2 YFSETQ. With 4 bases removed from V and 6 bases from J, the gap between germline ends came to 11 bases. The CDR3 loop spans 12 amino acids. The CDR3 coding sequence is TGCGCCAGCAGCGAGAGGGGGTTCGAGCAGTACTTC. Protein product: CASSERGFEQYF.

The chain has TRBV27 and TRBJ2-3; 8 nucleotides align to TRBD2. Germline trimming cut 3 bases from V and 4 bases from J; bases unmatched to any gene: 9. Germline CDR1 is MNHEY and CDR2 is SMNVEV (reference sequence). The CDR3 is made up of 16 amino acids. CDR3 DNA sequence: TGTGCCAGCAGTTTGGGGAGCGGGAGATATCCAGATACGCAGTATTTT. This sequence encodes CASSLGSGRYPDTQYF.

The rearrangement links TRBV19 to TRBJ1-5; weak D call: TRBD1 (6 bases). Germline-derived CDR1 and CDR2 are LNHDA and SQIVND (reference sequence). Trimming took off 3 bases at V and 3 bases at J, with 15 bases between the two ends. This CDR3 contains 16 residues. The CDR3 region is CASSIPRQGLNQPQHF. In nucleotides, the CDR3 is TGTGCCAGTAGTATCCCCCGGCAGGGGCTCAATCAGCCCCAGCATTTT. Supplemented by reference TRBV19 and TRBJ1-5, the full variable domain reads DGGITQSPKYLFRKEGQNVTLSCEQNLNHDAMYWYRQDPGQGLRLIYYSQIVNDFQKGDIAEGYSVSREKKESFPLTVTSAQKNPTAFYLCASSIPRQGLNQPQHFGDGTRLSIL.

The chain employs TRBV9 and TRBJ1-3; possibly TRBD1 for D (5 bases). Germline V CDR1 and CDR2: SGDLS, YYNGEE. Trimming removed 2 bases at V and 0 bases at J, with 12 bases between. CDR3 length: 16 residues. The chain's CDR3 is CASSVGDRPSGNTIYF. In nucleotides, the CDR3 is TGTGCCAGCAGCGTGGGTGACAGACCCTCTGGAAACACCATATATTTT. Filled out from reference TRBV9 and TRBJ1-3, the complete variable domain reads DSGVTQTPKHLITATGQRVTLRCSPRSGDLSVYWYQQSLDQGLQFLIQYYNGEERAKGNILERFSAQQFPDLHSELNLSSLELGDSALYFCASSVGDRPSGNTIYFGEGSWLTVV.

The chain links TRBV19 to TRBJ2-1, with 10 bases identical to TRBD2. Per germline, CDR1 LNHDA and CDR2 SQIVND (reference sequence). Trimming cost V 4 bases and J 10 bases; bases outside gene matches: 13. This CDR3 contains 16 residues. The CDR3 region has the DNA TGTGCCAGTAGTAGGGTAATGGTAGCGGGAGGCCTCGAGCAGTTCTTC. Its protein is CASSRVMVAGGLEQFF. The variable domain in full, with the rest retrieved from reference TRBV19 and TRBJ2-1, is DGGITQSPKYLFRKEGQNVTLSCEQNLNHDAMYWYRQDPGQGLRLIYYSQIVNDFQKGDIAEGYSVSREKKESFPLTVTSAQKNPTAFYLCASSRVMVAGGLEQFFGPGTRLTVL.

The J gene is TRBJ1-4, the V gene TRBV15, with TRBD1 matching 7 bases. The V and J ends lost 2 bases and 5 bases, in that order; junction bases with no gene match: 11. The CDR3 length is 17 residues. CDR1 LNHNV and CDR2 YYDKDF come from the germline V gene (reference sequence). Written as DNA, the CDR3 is TGTGCCACCAGCAGACCCGGGATTACAGGGGAGAATGAAAAACTGTTTTTT. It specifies CATSRPGITGENEKLFF.

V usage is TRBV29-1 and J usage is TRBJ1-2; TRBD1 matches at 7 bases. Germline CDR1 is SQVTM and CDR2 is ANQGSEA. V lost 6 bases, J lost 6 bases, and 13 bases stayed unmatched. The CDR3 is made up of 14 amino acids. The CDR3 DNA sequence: TGCAGCGTGGGAACCTCGACAGGGACCAATGGCTACACCTTC. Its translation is CSVGTSTGTNGYTF.

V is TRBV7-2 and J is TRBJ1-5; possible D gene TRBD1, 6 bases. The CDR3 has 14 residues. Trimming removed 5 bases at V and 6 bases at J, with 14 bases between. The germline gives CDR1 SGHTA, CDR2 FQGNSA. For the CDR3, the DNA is TGTGCCAGCAGCATCGGACAGCAGCCTCAGCCCCAGCATTTT. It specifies CASSIGQQPQPQHF.

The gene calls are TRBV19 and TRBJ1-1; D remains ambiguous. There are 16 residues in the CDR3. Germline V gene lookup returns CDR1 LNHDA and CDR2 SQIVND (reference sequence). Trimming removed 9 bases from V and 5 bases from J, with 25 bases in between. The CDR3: CARPRSQLLGVTEAFF. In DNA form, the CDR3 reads TGTGCCAGACCCAGATCCCAGTTATTAGGAGTGACTGAAGCTTTCTTT.

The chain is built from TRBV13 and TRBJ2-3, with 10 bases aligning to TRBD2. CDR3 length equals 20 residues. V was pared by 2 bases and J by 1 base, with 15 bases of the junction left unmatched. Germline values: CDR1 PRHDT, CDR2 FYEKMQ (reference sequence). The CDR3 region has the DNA TGTGCCAGCAGCTTACTGGGTAGCGGGAGGTCAGGTTGGGGCACAGATACGCAGTATTTT. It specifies CASSLLGSGRSGWGTDTQYF.

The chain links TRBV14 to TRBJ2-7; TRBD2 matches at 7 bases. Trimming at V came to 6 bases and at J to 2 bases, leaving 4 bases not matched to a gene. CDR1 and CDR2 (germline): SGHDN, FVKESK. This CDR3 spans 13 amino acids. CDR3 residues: CASSPGLTYEQYF. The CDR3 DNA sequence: TGTGCCAGCAGTCCGGGACTAACCTACGAGCAGTACTTC.

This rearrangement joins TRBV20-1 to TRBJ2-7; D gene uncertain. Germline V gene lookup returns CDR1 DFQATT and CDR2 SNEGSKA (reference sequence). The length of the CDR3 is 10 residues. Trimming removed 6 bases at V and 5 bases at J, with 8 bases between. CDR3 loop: CSALLDEQYF. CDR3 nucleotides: TGCAGTGCCCTCCTTGACGAGCAGTACTTC.

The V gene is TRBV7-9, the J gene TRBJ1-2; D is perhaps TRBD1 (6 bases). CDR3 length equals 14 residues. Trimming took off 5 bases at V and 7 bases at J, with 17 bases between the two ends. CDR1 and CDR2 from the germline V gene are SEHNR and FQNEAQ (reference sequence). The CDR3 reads CASSRELSGAGYTF. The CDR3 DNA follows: TGTGCCAGCAGCCGAGAGTTGTCAGGGGCTGGCTACACCTTC.